This T cell receptor beta chain was identified during a study of shared clonotypes between healthy human individuals. Study-wide context: Donor composition was a couple of women and a few men, aged 18 to 49.

Germline V CDR1 and CDR2: MNHEY, SVGAGI. The CDR3 runs 14 residues. Unmatched junction bases numbered 5, after V lost 4 bases and J lost 7 bases. The repertoire was sequenced with immunoSEQ multiplex PCR; TCRdb's copy has only in-frame clones and lacks some. This table has 90,000 to 150,000 clones, approximately 70% appearing once. This clone showed up just once. The source material was memory CD8+ T cells sorted from blood. The subset denotes: CD45RO+ cells pooled with CCR7-negative TemRA cells. This TCR was sampled from a woman aged 25 to 39 in good health. The chain recombines TRBV6-5 with TRBJ1-5, with 9 bases matching TRBD1. This CDR3 reads CASSSGTGRQPQHF. DNA for the CDR3: TGTGCCAGCAGTTCCGGGACAGGGAGGCAGCCCCAGCATTTT.